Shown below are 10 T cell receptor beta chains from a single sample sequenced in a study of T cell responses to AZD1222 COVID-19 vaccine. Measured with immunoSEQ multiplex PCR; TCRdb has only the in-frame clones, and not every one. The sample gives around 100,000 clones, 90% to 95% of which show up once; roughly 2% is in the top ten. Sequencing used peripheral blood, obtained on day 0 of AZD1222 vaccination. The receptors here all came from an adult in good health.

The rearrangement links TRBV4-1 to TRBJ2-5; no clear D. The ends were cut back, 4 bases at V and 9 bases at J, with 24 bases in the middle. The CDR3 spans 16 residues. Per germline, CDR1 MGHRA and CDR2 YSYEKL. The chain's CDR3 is CASSRQSIGSARAQYF. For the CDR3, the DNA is TGCGCCAGCAGCCGCCAAAGCATTGGTTCAGCTCGGGCCCAGTACTTC.

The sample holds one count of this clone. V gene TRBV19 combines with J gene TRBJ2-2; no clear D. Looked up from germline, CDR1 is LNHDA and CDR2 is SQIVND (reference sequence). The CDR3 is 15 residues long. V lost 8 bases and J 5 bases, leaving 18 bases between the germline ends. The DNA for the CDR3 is TGTGCCAGTCGAAGCTCTTGGGTAAAGACCGGGGAGCTGTTTTTT. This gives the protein CASRSSWVKTGELFF.

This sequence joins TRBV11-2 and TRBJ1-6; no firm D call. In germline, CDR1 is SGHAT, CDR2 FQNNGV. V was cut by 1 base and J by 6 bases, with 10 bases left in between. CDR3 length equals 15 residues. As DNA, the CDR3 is TGTGCCAGCAGCTTAGTAGGACCGAGTAATTCACCCCTCCACTTT. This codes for CASSLVGPSNSPLHF.

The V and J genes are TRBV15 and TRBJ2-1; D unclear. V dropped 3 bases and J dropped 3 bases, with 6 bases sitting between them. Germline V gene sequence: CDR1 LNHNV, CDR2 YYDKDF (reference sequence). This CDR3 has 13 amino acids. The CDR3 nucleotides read TGTGCCACCAGCAGTGGACGCTACAATGAGCAGTTCTTC. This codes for CATSSGRYNEQFF.

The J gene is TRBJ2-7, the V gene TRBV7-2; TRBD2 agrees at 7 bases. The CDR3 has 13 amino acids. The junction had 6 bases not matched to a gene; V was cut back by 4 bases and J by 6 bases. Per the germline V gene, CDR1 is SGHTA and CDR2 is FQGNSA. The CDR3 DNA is TGTGCCAGCAGCTCGCAGACTAGCCGCGAGCAGTACTTC. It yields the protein CASSSQTSREQYF.

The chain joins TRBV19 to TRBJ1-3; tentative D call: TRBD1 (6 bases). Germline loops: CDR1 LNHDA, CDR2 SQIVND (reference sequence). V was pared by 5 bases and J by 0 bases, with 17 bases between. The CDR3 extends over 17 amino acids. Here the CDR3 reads CASSADRSEISGNTIYF. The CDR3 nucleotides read TGTGCCAGTAGTGCCGACAGGTCCGAAATCTCTGGAAACACCATATATTTT. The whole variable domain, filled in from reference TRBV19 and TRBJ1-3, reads DGGITQSPKYLFRKEGQNVTLSCEQNLNHDAMYWYRQDPGQGLRLIYYSQIVNDFQKGDIAEGYSVSREKKESFPLTVTSAQKNPTAFYLCASSADRSEISGNTIYFGEGSWLTVV.

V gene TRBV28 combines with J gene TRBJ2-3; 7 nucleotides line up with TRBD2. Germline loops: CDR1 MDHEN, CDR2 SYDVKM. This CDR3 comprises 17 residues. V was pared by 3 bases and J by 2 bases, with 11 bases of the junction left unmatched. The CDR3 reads CASSFRGSSGNTDTQYF. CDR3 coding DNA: TGTGCCAGCAGTTTTCGGGGGTCGAGCGGGAACACAGATACGCAGTATTTT.

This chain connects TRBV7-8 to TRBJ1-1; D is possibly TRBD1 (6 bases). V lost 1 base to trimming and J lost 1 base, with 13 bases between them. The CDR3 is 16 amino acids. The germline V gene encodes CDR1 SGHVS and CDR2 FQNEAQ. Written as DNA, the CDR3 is TGTGCCAGCAGCTTAGGTAGGGGGGCGGAGAACACTGAAGCTTTCTTT. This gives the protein CASSLGRGAENTEAFF.

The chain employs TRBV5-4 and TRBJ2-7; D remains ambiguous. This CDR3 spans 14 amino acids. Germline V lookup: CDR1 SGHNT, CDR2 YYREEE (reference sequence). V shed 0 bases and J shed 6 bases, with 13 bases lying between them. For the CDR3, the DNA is TGTGCCAGCAGCTTGGTGGGCCCGACCTCCGAGCAGTACTTC. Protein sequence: CASSLVGPTSEQYF.

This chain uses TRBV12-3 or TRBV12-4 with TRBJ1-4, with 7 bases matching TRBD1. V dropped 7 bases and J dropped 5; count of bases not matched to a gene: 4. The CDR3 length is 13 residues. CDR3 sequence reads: CASTDRANEKLFF. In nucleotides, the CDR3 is TGTGCCAGCACCGACAGGGCGAATGAAAAACTGTTTTTT.